The text below deals with one TCR beta chain. The antigen it recognizes is unknown. Per-base qualities were not stored, and no clone one base away is much larger. TCR CDR3 regions were amplified from genomic DNA by multiplex PCR using the deep immunoSEQ assay. Extracted genomic DNA from each cell subset was distributed evenly across all wells of several immunoSEQ 96-well plates, and each plate was treated as a replicate. For sorted subsets, each replicate PCR was loaded with around 220 ng genomic DNA, equivalent to about 30,000 T cell genomes. Purified libraries were measured with a Qubit 3.0 fluorometer, size-checked on a Bioanalyzer 2100, and measured again with the KAPA Library Quantification kit. Every immunoSEQ 96-well plate was sequenced on a separate single-read 150-cycle Illumina NextSeq 550 flow cell. Turning to the authors' computational methods: Because the immunoSEQ output included only junctional sequences and no quality scores, the filtering could not be the same as the filtering used for full-length reads. To assign V/J genes and CDR3, sequences were annotated against IMGT germline references using PyIR, a Python wrapper for IgBLAST v1.9. Reads were filtered out if the reads had weak V/J assignments (E-value above 1e-6), no CDR3, stop codons, out-of-frame junctions, or ambiguous translated residues. V3J clonotypes were defined as sequences sharing the same inferred V gene, J gene, and CDR3 amino acid sequence. Percentage overlap between repertoires was computed as shared unique clonotypes divided by the size of the smaller repertoire. RTK rarefaction, the Chao1 estimator, and Recon v2.1 estimates of unobserved clonotypes were used to assess repertoire richness. Generation probabilities for all TCRbeta clonotypes obtained by the gDNA method from a handful of donors were computed using OLGA. TCRdb provides this immuneACCESS table in a form limited to in-frame rearrangements. Some clones are lacking; in checked studies, under half of them reflect an unresolved V gene, and why the rest are absent is not known. V and J calls and clone size are copied from that table; D and trimming were computed from the DNA. The sample data list about 1.5 million clones, and over 95% of these were observed just once. The ten top clones hold roughly 1.2% of the sample.

The data stem from a study of shared clonotypes between healthy human individuals (dated by TCRdb to 2018 to 2020). Some background on the complete study: A couple of women and a few men aged 18 to 49 years were included in the cohort. To increase sequencing depth and limit assay-specific biases, different laboratories used diverse techniques to prepare libraries and sequence TCR repertoires. For each donor, CD4 naive and CD4 memory were each run on three plates, CD8 naive on two plates, and CD8 memory on one plate. Blood TCR repertoires of several healthy adults were deeply sequenced to estimate repertoire size and the extent of clonotype sharing between individuals. Per donor, leukapheresis produced somewhere between about 0.9 and 9 billion PBMCs.

Findings and caveats that apply to the study as a whole: When four donors were compared, the shared fraction of clonotypes was approximately 5% for naive CD4, around 3.6% for naive CD8, 2.3% for memory CD4, and 0.35% to 0.5% for memory CD8. The genetic and exposure-history diversity represented was limited by the small number of donors. Sampling was restricted to blood, and TCR repertoires in tissue are likely to differ from TCR repertoires in blood. Compared with non-shared clonotypes, the clonotypes found in all four sorted-subset donors had higher generation probabilities. Pairwise subsampling indicated that sequencing depth was expected to affect the degree of clonotype sharing among donors. Rarefaction of sorted-subset datasets indicated incomplete sequencing despite the large sequencing depth. Estimated clonotype richness was generally larger for naive than for memory subsets.

The CDR3 holds 12 amino acids from the cysteine to the phenylalanine. Kept here is only the CDR3 DNA, which spans 36 bases and is read in frame from base 1. CDR1 and CDR2 are drawn from the germline V gene: LGHNT, FRNRAP. V is pruned by 7 bases and J by 5 bases, leaving 2 bases of the junction without a gene match. The donors were healthy, HIV-negative adults who had no recently reported acute infections or vaccinations. All donors were Caucasian adults living in Nashville, Tennessee, USA. Magnetic negative selection was used to enrich CD4+ T cells, after which naive cells were positively selected on CD45RA and the negative fraction became the memory subset. Blood was obtained by leukapheresis, after which PBMCs were separated by Ficoll-Histopaque density gradient centrifugation and cryopreserved in liquid nitrogen vapor phase. Analytical flow cytometry was used to check the purity and quantity of every magnetically sorted T cell population. Genomic DNA was isolated from each sorted fraction and quantified by UV absorbance on a Nanodrop 2000c.

The TCR was taken from a man in his thirties or forties in good health. The chain is made from TRBV12-5 and TRBJ2-5; 9 central bases correspond to TRBD2. The material sequenced was naive CD4+ T cells sorted from blood. What this sample's cell subset or site label stands for: CD45RA+ positively selected. The CDR3 region reads CASAAGGETQYF. The sequence in DNA is TGTGCTAGTGCAGCGGGGGGTGAGACCCAGTACTTC.